This TCR beta chain emerged from a study of T cells after yellow fever vaccination. It was through 5'RACE template switching that TCR cDNA was made, with a universal primer site and UMIs added. Using its own MiXCR run on the 5' RACE reads, TCRdb lists one record per CDR3 protein. The sample carries 250,000 to 300,000 distinct CDR3 sequences, about 5% recorded once. This clonotype was seen many times. The target antigen is unknown. Study conclusions and caveats: There was a small share of clonotypes that showed up in both the CD4 and CD8 compartments. Among primary-vaccination clones, most reappeared after the booster, at roughly 96% for CD4 and about 90% for CD8. FACS-sorted repertoires might harbor abundant contaminating clonotypes from the bulk population.

V was cut by 0 bases and J by 11 bases, with 16 bases left in between. This CDR3 region has 13 residues. Germline loops: CDR1 DFQATT, CDR2 SNEGSKA (reference sequence). The sequence came from a man aged 18 to 30 who received the YFV17D yellow fever vaccine. The chain uses TRBV20-1 and TRBJ1-1; D might be TRBD1 (5 bases). The sequences come from CD4+ T cells sorted from PBMCs, collected on the day of the yellow fever booster vaccination. The CDR3 DNA is TGCAGTGCTAGAGAGCAGGGAGGGTCATCGGCTTTCTTT. Protein product: CSAREQGGSSAFF.